The clone carrying this TCR beta chain was found many times. TCRdb re-derived calls from the reads in MiXCR, one entry per CDR3 protein. The table lists roughly 130,000 distinct CDR3 sequences, roughly 9% of them singletons, with about a tenth in the top ten. These data originate in a study of T cell repertoires in cytomegalovirus infection. Sequencing input: PBMCs. This clonotype was sampled from a human donor in good health (CMV status not recorded). Some clones in this sample may be carry-over from other donors' samples.

The CDR3 nucleotides read TGTGCCAGCAGTTTAGGTGCGTTTTCGGGGGAGCAGTACTTC. Amino acids: CASSLGAFSGEQYF. The chain joins TRBV28 to TRBJ2-7; TRBD2 might be the D (5 bases). V lost 2 bases, J lost 7 bases, and 15 bases lay in between. CDR1 is MDHEN and CDR2 is SYDVKM in the germline V gene. The CDR3 covers 14 residues.